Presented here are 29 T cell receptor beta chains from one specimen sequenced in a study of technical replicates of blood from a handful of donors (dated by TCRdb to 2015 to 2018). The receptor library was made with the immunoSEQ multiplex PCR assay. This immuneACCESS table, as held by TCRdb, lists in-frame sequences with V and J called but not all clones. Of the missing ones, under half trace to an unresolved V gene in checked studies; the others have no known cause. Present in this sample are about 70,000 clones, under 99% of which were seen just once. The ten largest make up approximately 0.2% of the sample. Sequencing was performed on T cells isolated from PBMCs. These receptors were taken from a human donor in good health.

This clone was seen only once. CDR3 residues: CAISEKRGEQYF. The CDR3 DNA follows: TGTGCCATCAGTGAAAAGAGAGGCGAGCAGTACTTC. The chain has TRBV10-3 and TRBJ2-7; D is undetermined. The CDR3 loop spans 12 amino acids. The germline CDR1 and CDR2 sequences are ENHRY and SYGVKD. Between the trimmed V and J ends, which lost 3 bases and 6 bases, there was a span of 9 bases.

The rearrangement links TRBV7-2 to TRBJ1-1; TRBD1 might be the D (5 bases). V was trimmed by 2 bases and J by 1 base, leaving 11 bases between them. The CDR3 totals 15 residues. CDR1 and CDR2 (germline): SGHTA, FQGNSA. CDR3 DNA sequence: TGTGCCAGCAGCTTATTTCACAGGTCGAACACTGAAGCTTTCTTT. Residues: CASSLFHRSNTEAFF.

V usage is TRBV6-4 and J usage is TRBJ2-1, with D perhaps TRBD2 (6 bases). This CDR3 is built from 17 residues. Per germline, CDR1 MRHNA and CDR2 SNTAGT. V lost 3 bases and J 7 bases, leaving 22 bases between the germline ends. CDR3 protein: CASSEVLGSLAGNEQFF. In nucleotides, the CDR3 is TGTGCCAGCAGTGAAGTTCTAGGGTCCCTCGCGGGGAATGAGCAGTTCTTC.

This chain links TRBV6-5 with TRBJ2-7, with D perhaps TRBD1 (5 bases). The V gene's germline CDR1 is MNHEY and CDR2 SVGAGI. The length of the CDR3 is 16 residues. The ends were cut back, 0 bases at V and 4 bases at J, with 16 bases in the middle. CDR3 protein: CASSYSPGPGPYEQYF. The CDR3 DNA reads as TGTGCCAGCAGTTACTCTCCAGGGCCGGGCCCTTACGAGCAGTACTTC.

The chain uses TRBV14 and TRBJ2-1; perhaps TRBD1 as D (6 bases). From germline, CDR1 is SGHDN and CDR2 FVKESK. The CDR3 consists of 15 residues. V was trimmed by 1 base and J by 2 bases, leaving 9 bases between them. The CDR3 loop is CASSQGTDTYNEQFF. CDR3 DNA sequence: TGTGCCAGCAGCCAAGGGACAGATACCTACAATGAGCAGTTCTTC.

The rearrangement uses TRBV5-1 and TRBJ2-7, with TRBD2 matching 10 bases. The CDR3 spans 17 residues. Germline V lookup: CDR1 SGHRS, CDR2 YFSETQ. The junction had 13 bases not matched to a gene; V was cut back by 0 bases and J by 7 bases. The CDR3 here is CASSLGPGAGGAREQYF. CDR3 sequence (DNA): TGCGCCAGCAGCTTGGGACCCGGAGCGGGAGGGGCAAGAGAGCAGTACTTC.

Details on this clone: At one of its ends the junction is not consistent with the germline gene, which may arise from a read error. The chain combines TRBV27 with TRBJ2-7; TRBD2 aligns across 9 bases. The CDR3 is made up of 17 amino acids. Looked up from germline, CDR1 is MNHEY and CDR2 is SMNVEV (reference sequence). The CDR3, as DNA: TGTGCCAGCAATTTATTGGTGGCGGGAGGGTTCGACTACGAGCAGTACTTC. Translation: CASNLLVAGGFDYEQYF.

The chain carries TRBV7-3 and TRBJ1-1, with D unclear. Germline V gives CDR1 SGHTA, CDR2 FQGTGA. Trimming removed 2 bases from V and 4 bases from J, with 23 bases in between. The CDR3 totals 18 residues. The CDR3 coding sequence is TGTGCCAGCAGCTTATTCCACCTCGACGGCACCCCGGGCACTGAAGCTTTCTTT. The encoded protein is CASSLFHLDGTPGTEAFF.

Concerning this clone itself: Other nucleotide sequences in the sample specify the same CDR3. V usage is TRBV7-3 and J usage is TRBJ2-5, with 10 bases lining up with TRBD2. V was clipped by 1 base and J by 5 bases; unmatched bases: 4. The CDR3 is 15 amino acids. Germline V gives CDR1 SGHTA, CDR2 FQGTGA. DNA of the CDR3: TGTGCCAGCAGCTTAAATCTAGCGGGAGTTGAGACCCAGTACTTC. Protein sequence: CASSLNLAGVETQYF.

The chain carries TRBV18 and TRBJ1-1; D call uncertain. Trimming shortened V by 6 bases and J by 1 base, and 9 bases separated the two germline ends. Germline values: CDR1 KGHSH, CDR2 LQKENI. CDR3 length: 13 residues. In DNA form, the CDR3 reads TGTGCCAGCTCGCCAACTAGGAACACTGAAGCTTTCTTT. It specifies CASSPTRNTEAFF.

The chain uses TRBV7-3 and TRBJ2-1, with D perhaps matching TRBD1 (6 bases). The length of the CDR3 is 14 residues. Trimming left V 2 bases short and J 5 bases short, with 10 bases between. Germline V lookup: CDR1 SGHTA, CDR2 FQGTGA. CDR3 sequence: CASSLVTGDNEQFF. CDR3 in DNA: TGTGCCAGCAGCTTAGTGACAGGAGACAATGAGCAGTTCTTC.

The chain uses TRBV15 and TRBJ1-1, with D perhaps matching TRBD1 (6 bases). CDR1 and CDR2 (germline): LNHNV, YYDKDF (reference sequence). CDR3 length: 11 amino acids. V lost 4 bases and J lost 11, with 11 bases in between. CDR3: CATSIQGIAFF. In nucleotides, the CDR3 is TGTGCCACCAGCATCCAGGGGATCGCTTTCTTT.

CDR3 bases: TGTGCCAGTAGTATTTCCGGTCAGCCCCAGCATTTT. Amino acid sequence: CASSISGQPQHF. This chain joins TRBV19 and TRBJ1-5; D remains ambiguous. This CDR3 spans 12 amino acids. Trimming cost V 3 bases and J 6 bases, with 6 bases left between them. Germline loops: CDR1 LNHDA, CDR2 SQIVND (reference sequence).

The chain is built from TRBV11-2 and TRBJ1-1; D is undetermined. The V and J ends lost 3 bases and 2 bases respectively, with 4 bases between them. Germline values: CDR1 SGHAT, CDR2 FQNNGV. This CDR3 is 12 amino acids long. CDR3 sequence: CASSFQNTEAFF. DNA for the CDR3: TGTGCCAGCAGCTTCCAAAACACTGAAGCTTTCTTT.

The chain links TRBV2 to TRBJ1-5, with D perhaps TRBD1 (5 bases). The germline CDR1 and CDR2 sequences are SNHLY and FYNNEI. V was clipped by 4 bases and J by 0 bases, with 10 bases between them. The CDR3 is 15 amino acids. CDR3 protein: CASSVGDSSNQPQHF. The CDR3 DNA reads TGTGCCAGCAGTGTAGGAGACAGTAGCAATCAGCCCCAGCATTTT.

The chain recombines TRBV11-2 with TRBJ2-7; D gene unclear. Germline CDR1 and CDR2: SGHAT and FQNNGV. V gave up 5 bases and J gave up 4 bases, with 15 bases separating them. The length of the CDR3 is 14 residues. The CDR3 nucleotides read TGTGCCAGCAGCCCGCGCCGACTGCGATACGAGCAGTACTTC. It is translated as CASSPRRLRYEQYF.

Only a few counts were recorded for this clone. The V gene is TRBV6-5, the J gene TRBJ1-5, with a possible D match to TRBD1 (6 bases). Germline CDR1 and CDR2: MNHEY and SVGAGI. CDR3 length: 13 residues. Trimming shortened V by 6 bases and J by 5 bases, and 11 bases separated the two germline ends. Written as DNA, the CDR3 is TGTGCCAGCAGCAGGGGAAGATATCAGCCCCAGCATTTT. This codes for CASSRGRYQPQHF.

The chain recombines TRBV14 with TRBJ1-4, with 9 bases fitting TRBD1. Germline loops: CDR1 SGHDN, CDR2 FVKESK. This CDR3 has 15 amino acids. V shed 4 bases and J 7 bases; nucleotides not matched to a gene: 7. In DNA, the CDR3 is TGTGCCAGCAGCCTGCGACAGGGGGTGGTTGAAAAACTGTTTTTT. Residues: CASSLRQGVVEKLFF.

The CDR3 coding sequence is TGTGCCAGTAGTACTTTTACTGAAGCTTTCTTT. As protein: CASSTFTEAFF. The chain combines TRBV19 with TRBJ1-1; D is ambiguous. The CDR3 loop spans 11 amino acids. Germline V lookup: CDR1 LNHDA, CDR2 SQIVND (reference sequence). V was clipped by 4 bases and J by 5 bases, with 5 bases between them.

CDR3 bases: TGTGCCAGCAGCTCATCCGGGACAATGCTGTTTTTT. Translated, it gives CASSSSGTMLFF. This chain connects TRBV5-4 to TRBJ1-4; D might be TRBD1 (6 bases). CDR1 is SGHNT, CDR2 YYREEE, per germline (reference sequence). The CDR3 has 12 residues. V was trimmed by 3 bases and J by 14 bases, leaving 14 bases between them.

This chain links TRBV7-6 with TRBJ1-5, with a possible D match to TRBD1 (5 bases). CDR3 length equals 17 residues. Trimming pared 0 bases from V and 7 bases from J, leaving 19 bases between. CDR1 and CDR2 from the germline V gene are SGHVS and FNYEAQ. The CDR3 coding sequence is TGTGCCAGCAGCTTAGCGAAATTTTCAGGGCCCGGCCAGCCCCAGCATTTT. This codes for CASSLAKFSGPGQPQHF.

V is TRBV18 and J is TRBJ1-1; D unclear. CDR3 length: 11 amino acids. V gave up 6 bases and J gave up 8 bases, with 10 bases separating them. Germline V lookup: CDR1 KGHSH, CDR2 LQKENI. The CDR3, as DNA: TGTGCCAGCTCCCCCGGCAGGGAAGCTTTCTTT. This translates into CASSPGREAFF.

The CDR3 region has the DNA TGTGCCAGCAGTACGGGACTAGCTCGCGAGCAGTACTTC. Translation gives CASSTGLAREQYF. The chain recombines TRBV6-6 with TRBJ2-7; 9 bases map to TRBD2. Per the germline V gene, CDR1 is MNHNY and CDR2 is SVGAGI (reference sequence). This CDR3 is built from 13 residues. Trimming at V came to 5 bases and at J to 6 bases, leaving 5 bases not matched to a gene.

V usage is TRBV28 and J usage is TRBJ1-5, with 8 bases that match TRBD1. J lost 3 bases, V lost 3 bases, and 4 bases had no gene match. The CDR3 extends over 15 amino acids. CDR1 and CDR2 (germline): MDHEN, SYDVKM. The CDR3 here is CASSLDREINQPQHF. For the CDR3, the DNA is TGTGCCAGCAGTTTGGACAGGGAGATCAATCAGCCCCAGCATTTT.

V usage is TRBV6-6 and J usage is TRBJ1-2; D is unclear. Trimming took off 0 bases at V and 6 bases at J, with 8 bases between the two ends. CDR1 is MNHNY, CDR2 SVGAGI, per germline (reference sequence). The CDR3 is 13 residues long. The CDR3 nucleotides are TGTGCCAGCAGTTACTCGGGGAGAGATGGCTACACCTTC. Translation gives CASSYSGRDGYTF.

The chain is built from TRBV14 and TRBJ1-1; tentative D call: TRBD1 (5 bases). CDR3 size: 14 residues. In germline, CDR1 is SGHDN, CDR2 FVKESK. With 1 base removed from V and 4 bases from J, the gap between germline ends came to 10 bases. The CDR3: CASSQAWGGTEAFF. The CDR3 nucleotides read TGTGCCAGCAGCCAAGCATGGGGGGGCACTGAAGCTTTCTTT. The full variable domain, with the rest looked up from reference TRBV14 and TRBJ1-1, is EAGVTQFPSHSVIEKGQTVTLRCDPISGHDNLYWYRRVMGKEIKFLLHFVKESKQDESGMPNNRFLAERTGGTYSTLKVQPAELEDSGVYFCASSQAWGGTEAFFGQGTRLTVV.

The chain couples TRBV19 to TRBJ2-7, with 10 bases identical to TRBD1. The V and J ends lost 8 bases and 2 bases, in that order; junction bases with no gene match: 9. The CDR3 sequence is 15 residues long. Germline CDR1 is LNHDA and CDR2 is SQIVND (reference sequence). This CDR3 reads CASSGGTGETYEQYF. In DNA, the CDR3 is TGTGCCAGTTCGGGAGGGACAGGGGAAACCTACGAGCAGTACTTC.

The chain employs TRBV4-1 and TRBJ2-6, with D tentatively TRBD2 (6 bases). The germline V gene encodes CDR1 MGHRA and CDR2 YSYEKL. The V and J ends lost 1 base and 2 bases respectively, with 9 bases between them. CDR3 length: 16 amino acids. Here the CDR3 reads CASSQVGGTGANVLTF. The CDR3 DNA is TGCGCCAGCAGCCAAGTGGGAGGTACTGGGGCCAACGTCCTGACTTTC.

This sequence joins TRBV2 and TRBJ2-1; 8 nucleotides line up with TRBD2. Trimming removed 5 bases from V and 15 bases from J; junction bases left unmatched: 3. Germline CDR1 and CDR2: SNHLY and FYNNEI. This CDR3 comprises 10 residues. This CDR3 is CASSSGSVFF. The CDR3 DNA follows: TGTGCCAGCAGTAGCGGGAGTGTGTTCTTC.